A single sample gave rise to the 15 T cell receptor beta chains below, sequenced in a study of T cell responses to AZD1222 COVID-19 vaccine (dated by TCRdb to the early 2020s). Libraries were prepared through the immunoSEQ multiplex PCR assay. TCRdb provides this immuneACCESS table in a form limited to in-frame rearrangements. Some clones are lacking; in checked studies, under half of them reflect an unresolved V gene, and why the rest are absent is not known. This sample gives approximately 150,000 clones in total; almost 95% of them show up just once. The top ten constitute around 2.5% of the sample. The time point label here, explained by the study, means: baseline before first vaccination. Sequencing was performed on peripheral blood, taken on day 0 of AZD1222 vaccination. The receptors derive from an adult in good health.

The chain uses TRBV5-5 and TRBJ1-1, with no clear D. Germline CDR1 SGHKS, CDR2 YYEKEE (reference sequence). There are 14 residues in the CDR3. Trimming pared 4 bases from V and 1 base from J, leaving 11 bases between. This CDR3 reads CASSVAHENTEAFF. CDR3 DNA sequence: TGTGCCAGCAGCGTGGCTCACGAGAACACTGAAGCTTTCTTT.

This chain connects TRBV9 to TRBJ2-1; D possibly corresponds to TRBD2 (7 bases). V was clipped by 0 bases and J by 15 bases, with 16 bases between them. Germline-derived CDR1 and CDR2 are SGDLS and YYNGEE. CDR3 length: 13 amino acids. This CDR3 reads CASSVVLRGRVFF. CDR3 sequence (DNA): TGTGCCAGCAGCGTAGTTTTAAGGGGGAGGGTGTTCTTC.

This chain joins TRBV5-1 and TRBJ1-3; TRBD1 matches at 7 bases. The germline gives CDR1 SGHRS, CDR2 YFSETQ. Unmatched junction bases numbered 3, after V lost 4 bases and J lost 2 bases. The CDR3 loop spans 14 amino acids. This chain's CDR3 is CASSPDRAGNTIYF. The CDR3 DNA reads TGCGCCAGCAGCCCCGACAGGGCTGGAAACACCATATATTTT.

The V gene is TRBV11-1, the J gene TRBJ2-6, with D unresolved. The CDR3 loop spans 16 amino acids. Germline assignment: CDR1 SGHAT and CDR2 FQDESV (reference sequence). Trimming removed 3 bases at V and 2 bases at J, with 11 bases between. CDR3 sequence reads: CASSFGPEAGANVLTF. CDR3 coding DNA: TGTGCCAGCAGCTTTGGGCCAGAAGCTGGGGCCAACGTCCTGACTTTC. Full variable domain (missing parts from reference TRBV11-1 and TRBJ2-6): EAEVAQSPRYKITEKSQAVAFWCDPISGHATLYWYRQILGQGPELLVQFQDESVVDDSQLPKDRFSAERLKGVDSTLKIQPAELGDSAMYLCASSFGPEAGANVLTFGAGSRLTVL.

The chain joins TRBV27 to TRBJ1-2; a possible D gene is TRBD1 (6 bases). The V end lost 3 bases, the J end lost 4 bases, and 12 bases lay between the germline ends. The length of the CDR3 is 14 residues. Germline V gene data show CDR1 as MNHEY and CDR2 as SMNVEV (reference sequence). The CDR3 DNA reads TGTGCCAGCAGTTTGGACAGTACCTTCTATGGCTACACCTTC. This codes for CASSLDSTFYGYTF.

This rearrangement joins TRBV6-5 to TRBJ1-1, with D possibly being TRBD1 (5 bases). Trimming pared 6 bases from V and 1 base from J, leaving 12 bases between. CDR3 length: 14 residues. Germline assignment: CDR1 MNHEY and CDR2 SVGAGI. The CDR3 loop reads CASRQGGKNTEAFF. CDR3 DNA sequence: TGTGCCAGCAGGCAGGGAGGTAAGAACACTGAAGCTTTCTTT.

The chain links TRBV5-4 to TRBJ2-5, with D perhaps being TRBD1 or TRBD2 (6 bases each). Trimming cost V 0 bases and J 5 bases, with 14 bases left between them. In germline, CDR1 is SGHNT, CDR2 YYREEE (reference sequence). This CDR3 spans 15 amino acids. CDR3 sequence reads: CASSLVGGRRETQYF. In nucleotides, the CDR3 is TGTGCCAGCAGCTTGGTGGGGGGCCGGCGGGAGACCCAGTACTTC.

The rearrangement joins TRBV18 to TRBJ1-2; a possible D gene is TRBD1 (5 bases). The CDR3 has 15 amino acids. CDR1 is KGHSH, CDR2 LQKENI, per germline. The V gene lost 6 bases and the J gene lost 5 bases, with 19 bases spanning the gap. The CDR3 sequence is CASSPQRDDIYGYTF. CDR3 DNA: TGTGCCAGCTCCCCCCAACGGGACGATATATATGGCTACACCTTC.

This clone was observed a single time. CDR3 in DNA: TGTGCCAGCAGCTTAGGACTAGCGGGGATCTACGAGCAGTACTTC. Residues: CASSLGLAGIYEQYF. The rearrangement joins TRBV7-2 to TRBJ2-7; TRBD2 aligns across 11 bases. Losses at the gene ends were 1 base for V and 3 bases for J; bases not matched to a gene: 2. Germline CDR1 reads SGHTA; CDR2 reads FQGNSA. The CDR3 is 15 residues long.

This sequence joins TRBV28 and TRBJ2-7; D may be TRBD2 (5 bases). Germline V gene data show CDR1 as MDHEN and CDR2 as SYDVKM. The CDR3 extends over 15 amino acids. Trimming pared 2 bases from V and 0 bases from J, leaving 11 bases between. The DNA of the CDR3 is TGTGCCAGCAGTTTACGGCGGGCTTTCTCCTACGAGCAGTACTTC. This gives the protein CASSLRRAFSYEQYF.

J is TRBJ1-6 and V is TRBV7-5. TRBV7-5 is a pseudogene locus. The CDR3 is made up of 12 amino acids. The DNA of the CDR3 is TGTGCCAGAAGCTTACATAATTCACCCCTCCACTTT. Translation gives CARSLHNSPLHF.

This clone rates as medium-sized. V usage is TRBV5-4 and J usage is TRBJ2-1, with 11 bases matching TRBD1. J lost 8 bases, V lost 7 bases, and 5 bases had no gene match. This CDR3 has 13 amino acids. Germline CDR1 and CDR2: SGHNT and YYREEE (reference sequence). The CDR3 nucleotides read TGTGCCAGCCGGGACAGGGGGAGCTATGAGCAGTTCTTC. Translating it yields CASRDRGSYEQFF.

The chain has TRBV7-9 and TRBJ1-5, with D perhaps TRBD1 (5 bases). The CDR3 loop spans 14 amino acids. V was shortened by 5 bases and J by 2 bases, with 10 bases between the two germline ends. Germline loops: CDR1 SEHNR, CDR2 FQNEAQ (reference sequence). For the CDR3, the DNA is TGTGCCAGCAGCCATATGGGGGGCAATCAGCCCCAGCATTTT. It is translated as CASSHMGGNQPQHF.

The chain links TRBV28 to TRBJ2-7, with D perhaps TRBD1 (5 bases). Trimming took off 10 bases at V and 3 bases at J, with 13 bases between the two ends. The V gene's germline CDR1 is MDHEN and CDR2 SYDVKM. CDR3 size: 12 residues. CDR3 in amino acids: CATTQEFYEQYF. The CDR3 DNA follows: TGTGCCACCACACAGGAATTCTACGAGCAGTACTTC. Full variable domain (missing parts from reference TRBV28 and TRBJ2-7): DVKVTQSSRYLVKRTGEKVFLECVQDMDHENMFWYRQDPGLGLRLIYFSYDVKMKEKGDIPEGYSVSREKKERFSLILESASTNQTSMYLCATTQEFYEQYFGPGTRLTVT.

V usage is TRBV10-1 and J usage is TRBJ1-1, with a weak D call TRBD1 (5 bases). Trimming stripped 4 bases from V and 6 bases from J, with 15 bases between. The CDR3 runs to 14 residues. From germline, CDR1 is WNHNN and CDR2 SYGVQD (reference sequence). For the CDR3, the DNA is TGCGCCAGCAGTGCTGGACACCCTGCCCCTGAAGCTTTCTTT. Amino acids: CASSAGHPAPEAFF.